This T cell receptor beta chain was recovered during a study of regulatory T cells in long-lasting Graves disease (dated by TCRdb to the early 2020s). With respect to the entire study: In the newly diagnosed Graves' disease group, patients had been taking antithyroid drugs for less than 3 months. The study took place in China and was registered as a clinical trial. A total of 35 or so samples underwent TCR sequencing: approximately 13 from persistent and roughly 20 from newly diagnosed Graves' disease patients. Peripheral blood TCR sequencing and RNA sequencing compared persistent Graves' disease patients with newly diagnosed Graves' disease patients. What the authors observed across the whole study: Compared with newly diagnosed patients, patients with persistent Graves' disease had lower TCR Shannon entropy and fewer highly expanded clones, which suggests clonal expansion. Preferential use of TRBV28, TRBJ1-2 and TRBJ2-5 was observed in persistent disease, whereas TRBV20-1 and TRBJ2-1 were favored in newly diagnosed disease. The study examined only peripheral blood because the primary lesion, thyroid tissue, could not be accessed. The small sample size was acknowledged by the authors as a limitation that may reduce accuracy. Patients with persistent disease shared more public clonotypes (approximately 2,500) than newly diagnosed patients did (approximately 990). Sequencing and analysis were limited to the TCR beta chain.

In light of the paper, this sample's time point label describes: newly diagnosed GD, antithyroid drugs for less than 3 months. RNA was extracted from PBMCs in TRIzol for both TCR sequencing and RNA sequencing. The diagnosis of Graves' disease was made according to American Thyroid Association guidelines. Patients for the study were recruited at an endocrinology department in Xi'an, China. Each patient gave about 9.1 milliliters of peripheral blood, collected in an EDTA anticoagulant tube. Ficoll Paque Plus density gradient separation was used to isolate PBMCs, and no further T cell sorting was performed. RNA quality was checked with an Agilent 2100 Bioanalyzer and agarose gel, and concentration with a NanoDrop 2000. Library generation was performed with multiplex PCR. The instrument given in TCRdb is Illumina HiSeq 4000. CDR3 regions were amplified by Arm-PCR with iRepertoire HTBI primers to construct TCR beta libraries. Before sequencing, the PCR products underwent gel purification. The authors' pipeline ran thus. Gene usage analysis of CDR3 amino acid clonotypes used the 55 to 80 TRBV and 11 to 15 TRBJ segments found across samples. COPE and FqMerger were used to merge the filtered high-quality paired reads into contigs. BLAST was used to align contigs to IMGT TRBV, TRBD and TRBJ reference genes, with CDR3 defined following IMGT. Any clonotype with a frequency above 0.1% was counted as a highly expanded clone. Shannon entropy was used to measure repertoire diversity, and the Gini coefficient was used to measure V-J evenness. Public clonotypes were defined as clonotypes shared by more than one individual. TCRdb reanalyzed the raw reads on its own, using fastp at Q25 for trimming and MiXCR for clone calling, and kept in-frame beta chains. When rows share a CDR3 protein, they turn into one entry using the most common DNA and genes. In this record, the V and J calls reflect TCRdb's handling and not the investigators' own analysis. Within this sample are around 450,000 distinct CDR3 sequences, with 15% of them counted one time only. 16% of the sample rests with the top ten.

From the cysteine up to the phenylalanine, the CDR3 has a length of 13 residues. Here the CDR3 DNA is all that survives: 39 bases in frame from base 1. V is clipped by 5 bases and J by 5 bases, and the sequence between their germline boundaries is 13 bases long. CDR1 and CDR2 are read off the germline V gene (reference sequence) as SEHNR and FQNEAQ. This clonotype was detected ten times or more. Its antigen target is currently unknown. The input lacks base qualities; no much larger clone sits a single base away. A further study also used this sample, focusing on T cells in Graves' hyperthyroidism and ophthalmopathy. As noted in the second study: Graves' hyperthyroidism was defined as stable when no progression to ophthalmopathy occurred over 18 months of follow-up. The hyperthyroidism patients were between 18 and 65 years old and newly diagnosed, with a disease duration of less than 2 months. The study excluded patients with uncontrolled infections, other autoimmune diseases, pregnancy or lactation. Diagnoses were based on clinical symptoms, serum thyroxine and TRAb, thyroid ultrasound and orbital computed tomography. The TCR CDR3 was subjected to a first round of RT-PCR using the HTBI primer set and the Qiagen OneStep RT-PCR kit. Most expanded thyroid clonotypes (frequency above 0.001) were also detected in blood, suggesting blood repertoires may reflect thyroid immune responses. A model built on a 13 V-J signature distinguished ophthalmopathy from stable hyperthyroidism, reaching about 88% sensitivity and 81.08% specificity in cross-validation and 80%/75% in testing. In validation, the model predicted progression to ophthalmopathy a median of around 6.5 months before onset, with over 60% sensitivity and nearly 75% specificity. A discovery cohort of about 96 patients, about 40 with Graves' ophthalmopathy and fewer than 65 with stable Graves' hyperthyroidism, was used to find distinguishing TCR V-J signatures. Whether ophthalmopathy could be predicted prospectively was tested in an independent validation cohort made up of under 20 hyperthyroidism patients plus 17 patients who later progressed to ophthalmopathy. For training and testing, the approximately 97 patients in the discovery cohort were randomly divided in a 7:3 ratio. In addition, the study compared T-cell repertoires in thyroid tissue and in blood from roughly six Graves' hyperthyroidism patients. After blood sampling, hyperthyroidism patients were treated with methimazole at a starting dose of 30 mg daily, and ophthalmopathy patients were treated with high-dose intravenous methylprednisolone. A second multiplex PCR round built the libraries, followed by size selection and purification. Libraries were sequenced paired-end with 100 bp reads on an Illumina HiSeq2000. SOAPnuke was used to process the raw data, removing reads that contained adapters or uncalled bases, had a mean Phred below 15, or lacked an exact match to the constant primer or identifier. COPE v1.2.5 was used to merge high-quality paired reads, and clonotypes were defined as unique nucleotide sequences. MiTCR v1.1 was used to align the clonotypes against IMGT TRBV, TRBD and TRBJ reference segments. The analysis was restricted to V-J combinations with a frequency above 0.0001, which together covered about 99% of the repertoires. A TCS score was defined as the ratio of F50 (clonal expansion) to E x V (chaos), with BLOSUM62-based TCRdist applied between CDR3 peptides within each V-J. Welch's t-statistics and random forest reduced 514 V-J features to 13, which were used in a naive Bayes classifier (R e1071). Sample size was not statistically predetermined, and investigators were not blinded to group allocation. According to the paper, TCR Vbeta CDR3 sequencing was carried out on 120 to 150 peripheral blood samples, which came from fewer than 50 ophthalmopathy, approximately 78 hyperthyroidism and about 17 progressor patients.

The specimen comprised peripheral blood mononuclear cells (PBMCs), sampled at new diagnosis, from a patient treated with antithyroid drugs. The receptor chain draws on TRBV7-9 and TRBJ2-7; TRBD1 is a weak D gene call, 6 bases matching. The source is a woman in her 30s with Graves disease. Donor details come from another sample of the same person, matched by shared clones. The CDR3 amino acid sequence is: CASSQTRDNEQYF. The bases are TGTGCCAGCAGCCAAACGAGGGACAACGAGCAGTACTTC.